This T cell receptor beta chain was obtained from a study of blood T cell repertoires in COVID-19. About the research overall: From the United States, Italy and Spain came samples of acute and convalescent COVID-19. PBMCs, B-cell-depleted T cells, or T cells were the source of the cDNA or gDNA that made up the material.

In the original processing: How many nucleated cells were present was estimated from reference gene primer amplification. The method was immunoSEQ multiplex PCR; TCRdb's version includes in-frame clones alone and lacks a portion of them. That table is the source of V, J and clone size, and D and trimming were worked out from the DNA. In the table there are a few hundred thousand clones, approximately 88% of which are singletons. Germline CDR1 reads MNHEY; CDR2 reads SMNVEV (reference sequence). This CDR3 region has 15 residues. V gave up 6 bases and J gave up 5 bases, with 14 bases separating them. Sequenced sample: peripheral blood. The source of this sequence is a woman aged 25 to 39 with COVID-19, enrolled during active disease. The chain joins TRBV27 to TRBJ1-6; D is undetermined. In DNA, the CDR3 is TGTGCCAGCAGGCAACGGACGGGAGATAATTCACCCCTCCACTTT. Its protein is CASRQRTGDNSPLHF.